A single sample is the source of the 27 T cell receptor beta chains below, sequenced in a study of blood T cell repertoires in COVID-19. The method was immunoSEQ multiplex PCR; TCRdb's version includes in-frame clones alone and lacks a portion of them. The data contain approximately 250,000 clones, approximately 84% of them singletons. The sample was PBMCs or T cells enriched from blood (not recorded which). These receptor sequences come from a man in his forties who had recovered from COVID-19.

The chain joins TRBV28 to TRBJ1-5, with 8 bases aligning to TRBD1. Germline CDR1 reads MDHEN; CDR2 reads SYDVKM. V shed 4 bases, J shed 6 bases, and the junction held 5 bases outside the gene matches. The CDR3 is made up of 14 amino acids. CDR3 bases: TGTGCCAGCAGTTACAGGGGGTATCGTCAGCCCCAGCATTTT. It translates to CASSYRGYRQPQHF. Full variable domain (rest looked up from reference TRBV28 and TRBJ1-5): DVKVTQSSRYLVKRTGEKVFLECVQDMDHENMFWYRQDPGLGLRLIYFSYDVKMKEKGDIPEGYSVSREKKERFSLILESASTNQTSMYLCASSYRGYRQPQHFGDGTRLSIL.

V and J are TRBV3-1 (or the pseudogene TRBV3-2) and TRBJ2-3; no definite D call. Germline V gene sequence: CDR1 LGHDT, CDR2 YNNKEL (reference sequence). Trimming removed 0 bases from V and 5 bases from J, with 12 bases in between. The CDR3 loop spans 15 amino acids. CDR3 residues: CASSQDWASRDTQYF. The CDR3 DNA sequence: TGTGCCAGCAGCCAAGACTGGGCCTCGAGAGATACGCAGTATTTT.

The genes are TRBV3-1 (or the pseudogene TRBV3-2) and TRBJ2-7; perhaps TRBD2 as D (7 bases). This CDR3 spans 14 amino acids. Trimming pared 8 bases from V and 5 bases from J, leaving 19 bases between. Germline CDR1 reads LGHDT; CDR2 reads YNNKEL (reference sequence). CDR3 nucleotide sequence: TGTGCCAGCTCAGGGGAGACTAGCCAGGACGAGCAGTACTTC. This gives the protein CASSGETSQDEQYF.

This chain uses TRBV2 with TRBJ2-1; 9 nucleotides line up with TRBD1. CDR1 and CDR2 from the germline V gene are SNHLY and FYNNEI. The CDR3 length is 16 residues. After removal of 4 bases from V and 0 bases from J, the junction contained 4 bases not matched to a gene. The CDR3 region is CASSGETGGSYNEQFF. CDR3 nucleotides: TGTGCCAGCAGTGGAGAGACAGGGGGCTCCTACAATGAGCAGTTCTTC.

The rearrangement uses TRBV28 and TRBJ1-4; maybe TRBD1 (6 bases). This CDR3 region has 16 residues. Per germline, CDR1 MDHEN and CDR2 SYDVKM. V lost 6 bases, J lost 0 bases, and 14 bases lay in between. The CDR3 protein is CASRDQGIATNEKLFF. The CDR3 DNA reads TGTGCCAGCAGAGACCAGGGGATTGCAACTAATGAAAAACTGTTTTTT.

In nucleotides, the CDR3 is TGTGCCAGCAGCTCCGCAGGGCCGGGCACCGGGGAGCTGTTTTTT. Amino acids: CASSSAGPGTGELFF. The chain has TRBV5-4 and TRBJ2-2, with a weak D call TRBD1 (5 bases). V lost 3 bases to trimming and J lost 4 bases, with 13 bases between them. CDR1 and CDR2 (germline): SGHNT, YYREEE (reference sequence). CDR3 length equals 15 residues. Full variable domain (rest looked up from reference TRBV5-4 and TRBJ2-2): ETGVTQSPTHLIKTRGQQVTLRCSSQSGHNTVSWYQQALGQGPQFIFQYYREEENGRGNFPPRFSGLQFPNYSSELNVNALELDDSALYLCASSSAGPGTGELFFGEGSRLTVL.

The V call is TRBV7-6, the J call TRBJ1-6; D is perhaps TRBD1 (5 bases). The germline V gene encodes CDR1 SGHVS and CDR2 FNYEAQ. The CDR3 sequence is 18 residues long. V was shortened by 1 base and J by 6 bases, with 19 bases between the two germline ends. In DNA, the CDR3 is TGTGCCAGCAGCTTAGGGATGGGGACTCCGGGTCGTAATTCACCCCTCCACTTT. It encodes CASSLGMGTPGRNSPLHF.

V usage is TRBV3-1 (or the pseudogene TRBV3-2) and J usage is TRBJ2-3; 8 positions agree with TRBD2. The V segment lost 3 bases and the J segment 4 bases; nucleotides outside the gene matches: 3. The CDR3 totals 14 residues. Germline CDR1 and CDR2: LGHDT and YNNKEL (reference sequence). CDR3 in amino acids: CASSQVGGADTQYF. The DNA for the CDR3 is TGTGCCAGCAGCCAGGTCGGGGGGGCAGATACGCAGTATTTT.

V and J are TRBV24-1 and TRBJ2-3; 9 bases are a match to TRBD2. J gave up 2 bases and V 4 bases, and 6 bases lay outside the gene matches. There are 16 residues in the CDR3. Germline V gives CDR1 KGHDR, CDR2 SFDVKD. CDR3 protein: CATSDYSGGSTDTQYF. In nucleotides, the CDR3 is TGTGCCACCAGTGACTATAGCGGGGGTTCCACAGATACGCAGTATTTT.

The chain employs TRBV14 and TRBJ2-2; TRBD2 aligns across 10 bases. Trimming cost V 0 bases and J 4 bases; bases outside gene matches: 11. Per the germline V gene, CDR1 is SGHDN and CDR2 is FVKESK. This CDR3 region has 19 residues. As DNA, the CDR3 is TGTGCCAGCAGCCAAGATCGGCCTGGGACTAGCGTAGGCACCGGGGAGCTGTTTTTT. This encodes CASSQDRPGTSVGTGELFF.

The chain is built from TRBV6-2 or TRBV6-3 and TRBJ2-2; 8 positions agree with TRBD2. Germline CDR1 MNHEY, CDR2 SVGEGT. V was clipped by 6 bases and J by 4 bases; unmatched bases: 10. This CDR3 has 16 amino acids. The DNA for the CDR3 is TGTGCCAGCAGCTTGATAGCGGGACGGAGCACCGGGGAGCTGTTTTTT. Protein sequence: CASSLIAGRSTGELFF.

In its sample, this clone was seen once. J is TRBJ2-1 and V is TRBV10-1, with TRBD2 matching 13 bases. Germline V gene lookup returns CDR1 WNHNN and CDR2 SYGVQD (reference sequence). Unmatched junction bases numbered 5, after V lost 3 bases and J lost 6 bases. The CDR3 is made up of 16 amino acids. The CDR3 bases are TGCGCCAGCAGTGAAGTAGGACTAGCGGGAGTCAATGAGCAGTTCTTC. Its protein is CASSEVGLAGVNEQFF.

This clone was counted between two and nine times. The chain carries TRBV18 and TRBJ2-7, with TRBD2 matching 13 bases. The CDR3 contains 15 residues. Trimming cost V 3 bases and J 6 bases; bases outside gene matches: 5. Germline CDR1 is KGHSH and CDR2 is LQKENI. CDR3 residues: CASSPGLAGKGEQYF. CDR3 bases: TGTGCCAGCTCACCGGGACTAGCGGGAAAGGGCGAGCAGTACTTC.

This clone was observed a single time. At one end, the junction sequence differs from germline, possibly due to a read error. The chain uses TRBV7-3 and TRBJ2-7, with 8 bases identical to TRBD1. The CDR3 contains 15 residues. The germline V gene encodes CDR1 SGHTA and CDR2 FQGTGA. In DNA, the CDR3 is TGTGCCAGCAGCGTAACCGGGACAGGAGCCTACGAGCAGTACTTC. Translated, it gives CASSVTGTGAYEQYF. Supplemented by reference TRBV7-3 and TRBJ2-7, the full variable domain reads GAGVSQTPSNKVTEKGKYVELRCDPISGHTALYWYRQSLGQGPEFLIYFQGTGAADDSGLPNDRFFAVRPEGSVSTLKIQRTERGDSAVYLCASSVTGTGAYEQYFGPGTRLTVT.

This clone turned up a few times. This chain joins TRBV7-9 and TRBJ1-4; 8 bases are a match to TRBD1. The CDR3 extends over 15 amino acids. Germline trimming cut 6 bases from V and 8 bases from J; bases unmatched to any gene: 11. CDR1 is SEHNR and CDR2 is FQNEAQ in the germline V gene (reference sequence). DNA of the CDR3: TGTGCCAGCAGGCGAACCGGGACAGGAGGGGAAAAACTGTTTTTT. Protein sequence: CASRRTGTGGEKLFF.

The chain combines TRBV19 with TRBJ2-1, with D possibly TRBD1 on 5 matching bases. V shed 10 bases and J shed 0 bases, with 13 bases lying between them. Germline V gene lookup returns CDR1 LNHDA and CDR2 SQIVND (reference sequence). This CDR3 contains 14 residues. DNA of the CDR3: TGTGCCACTGGGGCGCAGGGCTCCTACAATGAGCAGTTCTTC. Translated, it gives CATGAQGSYNEQFF.

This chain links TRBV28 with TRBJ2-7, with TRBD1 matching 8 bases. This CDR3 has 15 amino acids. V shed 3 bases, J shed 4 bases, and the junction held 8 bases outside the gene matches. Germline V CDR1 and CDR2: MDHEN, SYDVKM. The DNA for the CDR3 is TGTGCCAGCAGTTTCTCCAGGGGACAGGCTTACGAGCAGTACTTC. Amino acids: CASSFSRGQAYEQYF. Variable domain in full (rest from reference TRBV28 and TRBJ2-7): DVKVTQSSRYLVKRTGEKVFLECVQDMDHENMFWYRQDPGLGLRLIYFSYDVKMKEKGDIPEGYSVSREKKERFSLILESASTNQTSMYLCASSFSRGQAYEQYFGPGTRLTVT.

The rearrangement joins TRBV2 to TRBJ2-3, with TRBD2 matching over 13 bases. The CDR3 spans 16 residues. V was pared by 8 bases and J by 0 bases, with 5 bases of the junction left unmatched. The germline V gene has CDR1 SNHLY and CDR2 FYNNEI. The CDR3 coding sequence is TGTGCCAGCGGACTAGCGGGGGCCCTTAGCACAGATACGCAGTATTTT. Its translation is CASGLAGALSTDTQYF.

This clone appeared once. The CDR3 coding sequence is TGTGCCAGTAGCACCGACAGGGGCTCCTACAATGAGCAGTTCTTC. It encodes CASSTDRGSYNEQFF. This chain links TRBV19 with TRBJ2-1; 8 bases are shared with TRBD1. The CDR3 totals 15 residues. Looked up from germline, CDR1 is LNHDA and CDR2 is SQIVND (reference sequence). V trimming: 6 bases; J trimming: 0 bases; junction bases outside the gene matches: 4.

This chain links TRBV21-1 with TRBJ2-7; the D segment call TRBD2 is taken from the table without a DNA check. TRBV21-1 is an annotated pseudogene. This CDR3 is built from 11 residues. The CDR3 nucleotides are TGTGCCAGCAGCAGAGGCTACGAGCAGTACTTC. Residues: CASSRGYEQYF.

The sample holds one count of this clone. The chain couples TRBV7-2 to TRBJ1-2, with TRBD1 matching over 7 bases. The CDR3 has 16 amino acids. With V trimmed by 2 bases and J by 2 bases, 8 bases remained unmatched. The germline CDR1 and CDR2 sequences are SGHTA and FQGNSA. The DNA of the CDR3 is TGTGCCAGCAGCTTACCGGGTCCAGGGGGAAACTATGGCTACACCTTC. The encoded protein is CASSLPGPGGNYGYTF.

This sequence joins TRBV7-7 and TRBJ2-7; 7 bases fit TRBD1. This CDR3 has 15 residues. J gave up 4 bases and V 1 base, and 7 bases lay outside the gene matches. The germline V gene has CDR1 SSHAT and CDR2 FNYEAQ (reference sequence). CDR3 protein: CASSLGPGQQYEQYF. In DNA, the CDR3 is TGTGCCAGCAGCTTAGGTCCGGGACAGCAATACGAGCAGTACTTC.

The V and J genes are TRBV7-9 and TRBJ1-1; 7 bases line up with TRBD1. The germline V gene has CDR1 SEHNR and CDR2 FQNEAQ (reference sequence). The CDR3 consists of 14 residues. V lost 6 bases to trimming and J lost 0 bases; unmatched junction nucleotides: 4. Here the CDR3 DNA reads TGTGCCAGCAGGACAGGGAGCATGAACACTGAAGCTTTCTTT. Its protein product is CASRTGSMNTEAFF.

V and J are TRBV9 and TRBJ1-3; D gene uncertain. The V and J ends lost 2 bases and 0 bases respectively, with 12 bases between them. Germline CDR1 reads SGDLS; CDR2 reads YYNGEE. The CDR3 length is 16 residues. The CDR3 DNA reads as TGTGCCAGCAGCGTTGGTCGAGGTCGCTCTGGAAACACCATATATTTT. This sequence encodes CASSVGRGRSGNTIYF.

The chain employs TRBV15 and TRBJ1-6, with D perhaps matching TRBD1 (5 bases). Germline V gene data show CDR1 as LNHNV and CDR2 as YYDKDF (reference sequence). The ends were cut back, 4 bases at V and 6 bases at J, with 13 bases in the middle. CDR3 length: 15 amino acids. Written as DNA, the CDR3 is TGTGCCACCAGCATCCGACAAGGGGTTAATTCACCCCTCCACTTT. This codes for CATSIRQGVNSPLHF.

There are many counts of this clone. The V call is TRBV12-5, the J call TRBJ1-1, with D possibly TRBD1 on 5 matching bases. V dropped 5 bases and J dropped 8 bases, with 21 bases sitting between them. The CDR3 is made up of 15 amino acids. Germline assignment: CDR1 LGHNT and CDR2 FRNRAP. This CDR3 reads CASGVDALKTVEAFF. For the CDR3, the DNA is TGTGCTAGTGGTGTCGACGCCCTAAAGACAGTCGAAGCTTTCTTT.

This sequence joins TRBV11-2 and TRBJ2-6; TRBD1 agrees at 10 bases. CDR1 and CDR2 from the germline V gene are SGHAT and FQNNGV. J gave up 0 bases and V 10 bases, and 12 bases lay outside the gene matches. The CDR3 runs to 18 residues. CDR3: CATSEGQGRGSGANVLTF. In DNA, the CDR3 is TGTGCCACCTCGGAGGGACAGGGGAGGGGCTCTGGGGCCAACGTCCTGACTTTC.